Below, 6 T cell receptor beta chains from the same sample are listed, as sequenced in a study of graft-versus-host responses after intestinal transplantation. These receptors' targets are unknown. Repertoires were generated with immunoSEQ multiplex PCR, while TCRdb's copy carries only in-frame clones and drops some. This repertoire shows approximately 130,000 clones, 90% to 95% found once; its top ten account for over 0.15%. The material sequenced was unstimulated CD4+ T cells sorted from spleen or lymph node cells, taken before intestinal transplant. The receptors here all came from a human donor who received an intestinal transplant.

For the CDR3, the DNA is TGTGCCATCAGTGGGGGTAGGGGGGCTAACAATGAGCAGTTCTTC. Translated, it gives CAISGGRGANNEQFF. This chain uses TRBV10-3 with TRBJ2-1; D possibly uses TRBD1 or TRBD2 (6 bases each). Between the trimmed V and J ends, which lost 4 bases and 5 bases, there was a span of 15 bases. This CDR3 spans 15 amino acids. CDR1 and CDR2 (germline): ENHRY, SYGVKD.

The genes are TRBV5-4 and TRBJ2-6; 10 nucleotides line up with TRBD2. V lost 5 bases, J lost 0 bases, and 8 bases stayed unmatched. This CDR3 has 18 residues. Germline V gene sequence: CDR1 SGHNT, CDR2 YYREEE (reference sequence). The CDR3 here is CASRAGTSAYSGANVLTF. The CDR3, as DNA: TGTGCCAGCAGGGCGGGGACTAGCGCGTACTCTGGGGCCAACGTCCTGACTTTC.

The genes are TRBV5-1 and TRBJ2-7, with D possibly being TRBD2 (5 bases). Germline V gives CDR1 SGHRS, CDR2 YFSETQ. V lost 0 bases, J lost 0 bases, and 13 bases lay in between. The CDR3 covers 16 residues. The CDR3 protein is CASSLVGRLSSYEQYF. Here the CDR3 DNA reads TGCGCCAGCAGCTTGGTAGGGAGACTGAGCTCCTACGAGCAGTACTTC.

The chain combines TRBV30 with TRBJ1-2; D is unclear. V dropped 0 bases and J dropped 9 bases, with 14 bases sitting between them. Per germline, CDR1 GTSNPN and CDR2 SVGIG (reference sequence). The CDR3 is 13 amino acids. The chain's CDR3 is CAWSVRSIVRYTF. The DNA for the CDR3 is TGTGCCTGGAGTGTACGTTCCATAGTGCGCTACACCTTC. The whole variable domain, remainder taken from reference TRBV30 and TRBJ1-2, is SQTIHQWPATLVQPVGSPLSLECTVEGTSNPNLYWYRQAAGRGLQLLFYSVGIGQISSEVPQNLSASRPQDRQFILSSKKLLLSDSGFYLCAWSVRSIVRYTFGSGTRLTVV.

The chain links TRBV2 to TRBJ2-1, with 7 bases that match TRBD2. J gave up 5 bases and V 8 bases, and 6 bases lay outside the gene matches. The CDR3 is made up of 13 amino acids. The V gene's germline CDR1 is SNHLY and CDR2 FYNNEI. CDR3 sequence (DNA): TGTGCCAGCCCTCCGAGCGGGAACAATGAGCAGTTCTTC. Protein product: CASPPSGNNEQFF.

J is TRBJ2-1 and V is TRBV2, with 9 positions matching TRBD1. J lost 2 bases, V lost 2 bases, and 7 bases had no gene match. The germline CDR1 and CDR2 sequences are SNHLY and FYNNEI. This CDR3 has 17 residues. The CDR3 DNA reads as TGTGCCAGCAGTGAATATTACAGGGGGCATACCTACAATGAGCAGTTCTTC. Protein sequence: CASSEYYRGHTYNEQFF. Complete variable domain (other parts from reference TRBV2 and TRBJ2-1): EPEVTQTPSHQVTQMGQEVILRCVPISNHLYFYWYRQILGQKVEFLVSFYNNEISEKSEIFDDQFSVERPDGSNFTLKIRSTKLEDSAMYFCASSEYYRGHTYNEQFFGPGTRLTVL.